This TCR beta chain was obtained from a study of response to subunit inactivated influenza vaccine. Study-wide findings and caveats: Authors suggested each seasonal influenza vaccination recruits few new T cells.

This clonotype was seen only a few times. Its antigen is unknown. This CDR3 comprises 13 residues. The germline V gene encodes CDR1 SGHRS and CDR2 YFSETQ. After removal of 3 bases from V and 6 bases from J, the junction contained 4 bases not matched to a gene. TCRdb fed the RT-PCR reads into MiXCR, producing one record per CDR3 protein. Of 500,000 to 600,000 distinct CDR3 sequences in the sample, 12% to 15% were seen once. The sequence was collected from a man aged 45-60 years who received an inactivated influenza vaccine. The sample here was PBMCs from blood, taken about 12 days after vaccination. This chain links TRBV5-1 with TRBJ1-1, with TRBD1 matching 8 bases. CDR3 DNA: TGCGCCAGCAGCTCGACAGGGGAAGCTGAAGCTTTCTTT. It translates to CASSSTGEAEAFF. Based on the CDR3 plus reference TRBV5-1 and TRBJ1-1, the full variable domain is KAGVTQTPRYLIKTRGQQVTLSCSPISGHRSVSWYQQTPGQGLQFLFEYFSETQRNKGNFPGRFSGRQFSNSRSEMNVSTLELGDSALYLCASSSTGEAEAFFGQGTRLTVV.